The clone carrying this TCR beta chain was seen more than once but under ten times. Its antigen is currently unknown. The sequence runs out 3 residues before the end of the CDR3; the remainder is reconstructed from the germline J gene. Assay: immunoSEQ multiplex PCR; the TCRdb copy retains only in-frame clones and omits some. This sample comprises some 60,000 clones, none seen once only. The sample is drawn from a study of T cell clonality in common variable immunodeficiency. Most patients and controls had Caucasian heritage. Notes on the study in general: T cell subpopulation sequencing would be needed to explain CVID clonality. In common variable immunodeficiency, TCR beta chains reportedly carried fewer deletions and N-nucleotide insertions. CVID subjects had higher TCRbeta clonality than healthy controls, most marked in about a third.

Germline lookup yields CDR1 MNHNS and CDR2 SASEGT. The CDR3 runs to 15 residues. The V and J ends lost 4 bases and 4 bases respectively, with 16 bases between them. The TCR comes from a person between 18 and 70 years old in good health. This chain connects TRBV6-1 to TRBJ2-5, with D possibly being TRBD1 (6 bases). Material: peripheral blood mononuclear cells. The CDR3 bases that were read are TGTGCCAGCAGTGCTGGCAGGGGTTTTGCAGAGACC. This translates into CASSAGRGFAET. The complete CDR3 protein is CASSAGRGFAETQYF.